This T cell receptor beta chain was recorded in a study of vaccination and CD4 T cells after COVID-19. A note on this clonotype: The antigen is unknown.

Regarding treatment: roughly 11-day PBMC culture with coronavirus spike peptide pools or control peptides (ViraFEST assay). Trimming shortened V by 2 bases and J by 3 bases, and 8 bases separated the two germline ends. The length of the CDR3 is 13 residues. Germline V gives CDR1 SGHTA, CDR2 FQGNSA. Once obtained from cultured CD4+ T cells, the DNA was sequenced using the Oncomine TCR Beta short-read assay. TCRdb processed the PCR reads anew with MiXCR; each CDR3 protein has one entry. The data show more than 9,500 distinct CDR3 sequences, with around half seen just once and about a sixth held by the top ten.

The V gene is TRBV7-2, the J gene TRBJ2-7; D remains ambiguous. Source: cultured CD4+ T cells from blood, taken after SARS-CoV-2 vaccination. The receptor was isolated from a human donor with COVID-19. CDR3 DNA sequence: TGTGCCAGCAGCTTACCAGGTTACTACGAGCAGTACTTC. It yields the protein CASSLPGYYEQYF.